Listed below are T cell receptor beta chains from one sample, sequenced in a study of shared clonotypes between healthy human individuals. Produced via immunoSEQ multiplex PCR; TCRdb's table is partial and in-frame only. The table lists 950,000 to 1,100,000 clones, approximately 68% of them singletons. Material for sequencing was memory CD4+ T cells sorted from blood. These TCRs come from a man between 18 and 35 years old in good health. The CDR3 runs from the conserved cysteine through the conserved F or W. D genes are given only for firm matches. The listing skips clone size in some rows; elsewhere it reads once, few, many or a size class.

J gene: TRBJ1-6; V gene: TRBV2; D gene: NA; clone size: NA; CDR3 protein: CASRAYDRIDYNSPLHF; CDR3 DNA: TGTGCCAGCAGAGCGTACGACAGAATCGACTATAATTCACCCCTCCACTTT
J gene: TRBJ2-7; V gene: TRBV12-5; D gene: NA; clone size: NA; CDR3 protein: CASGLSHGGAYEQYF; CDR3 DNA: TGTGCTAGTGGTTTGTCCCACGGAGGGGCCTACGAGCAGTACTTC
J gene: TRBJ1-4; V gene: TRBV9; D gene: TRBD1; clone size: NA; CDR3 protein: CASSVGGTGIEKLFF; CDR3 DNA: TGTGCCAGCAGCGTAGGGGGGACAGGAATTGAAAAACTGTTTTTT
J gene: TRBJ2-5; V gene: TRBV7-8; D gene: NA; clone size: NA; CDR3 protein: CASSSLNGRWETQYF; CDR3 DNA: TGTGCCAGCAGCTCCCTAAACGGACGCTGGGAGACCCAGTACTTC
J gene: TRBJ1-4; V gene: TRBV27; D gene: NA; clone size: NA; CDR3 protein: CASSFVRVGEKLFF; CDR3 DNA: TGTGCCAGCAGTTTTGTCAGGGTGGGCGAAAAACTGTTTTTT
J gene: TRBJ2-7; V gene: TRBV27; D gene: TRBD2; clone size: NA; CDR3 protein: CASSPGLGYEQYF; CDR3 DNA: TGTGCCAGCAGCCCCGGACTAGGCTACGAGCAGTACTTC
J gene: TRBJ1-5; V gene: TRBV29-1; D gene: TRBD1; clone size: NA; CDR3 protein: CSARTGGSNQPQHF; CDR3 DNA: TGCAGCGCCAGGACAGGGGGTAGCAATCAGCCCCAGCATTTT
J gene: TRBJ2-2; V gene: TRBV18; D gene: NA; clone size: few; CDR3 protein: CASSPPPTLTGELFF; CDR3 DNA: TGTGCCAGCTCACCACCTCCGACTCTGACCGGGGAGCTGTTTTTT
J gene: TRBJ2-5; V gene: TRBV2; D gene: NA; clone size: NA; CDR3 protein: CARKEVWETQYF; CDR3 DNA: TGTGCCAGGAAGGAGGTTTGGGAGACCCAGTACTTC
J gene: TRBJ2-2; V gene: TRBV15; D gene: TRBD1; clone size: NA; CDR3 protein: CATSRVPGTGKSGELFF; CDR3 DNA: TGTGCCACCAGCAGAGTCCCGGGGACAGGAAAGAGCGGGGAGCTGTTTTTT
J gene: TRBJ1-1; V gene: TRBV6-5; D gene: TRBD1; clone size: NA; CDR3 protein: CASRAGGRAFF; CDR3 DNA: TGTGCCAGCAGAGCAGGGGGCAGAGCTTTCTTT
J gene: TRBJ1-6; V gene: TRBV5-6; D gene: NA; clone size: NA; CDR3 protein: CASSALRAYSPLHF; CDR3 DNA: TGTGCCAGCAGCGCGTTACGGGCCTATTCACCCCTCCACTTT
J gene: TRBJ2-5; V gene: TRBV7-8; D gene: NA; clone size: NA; CDR3 protein: CASSLYGAGETQYF; CDR3 DNA: TGTGCCAGCAGCTTATACGGGGCAGGAGAGACCCAGTACTTC
J gene: TRBJ1-2; V gene: TRBV6-5; D gene: NA; clone size: NA; CDR3 protein: CASTAQGRDYGYTF; CDR3 DNA: TGTGCCAGCACGGCCCAGGGACGGGACTATGGCTACACCTTC
J gene: TRBJ2-7; V gene: TRBV27; D gene: NA; clone size: NA; CDR3 protein: CASSPWARDEQYF; CDR3 DNA: TGTGCCAGCAGCCCGTGGGCTCGGGACGAGCAGTACTTC
J gene: TRBJ2-2; V gene: TRBV2; D gene: NA; clone size: NA; CDR3 protein: CASSEEMSTGELFF; CDR3 DNA: TGTGCCAGCAGTGAAGAAATGAGCACCGGGGAGCTGTTTTTT
J gene: TRBJ1-1; V gene: TRBV5-1; D gene: NA; clone size: few; CDR3 protein: CASSLSTGTYTEAFF; CDR3 DNA: TGCGCCAGCAGCTTGTCTACGGGTACTTACACTGAAGCTTTCTTT
J gene: TRBJ1-5; V gene: TRBV5-1; D gene: TRBD1; clone size: NA; CDR3 protein: CASSPGGRNQPQHF; CDR3 DNA: TGCGCCAGCAGCCCAGGGGGTCGGAATCAGCCCCAGCATTTT
J gene: TRBJ2-3; V gene: TRBV6-1; D gene: NA; clone size: NA; CDR3 protein: CASSERQTGTDTQYF; CDR3 DNA: TGTGCCAGCAGTGAACGTCAGACAGGAACAGATACGCAGTATTTT
J gene: TRBJ2-6; V gene: TRBV5-1; D gene: NA; clone size: NA; CDR3 protein: CASSKGYSGANVLTF; CDR3 DNA: TGCGCCAGCAGCAAAGGCTACTCTGGGGCCAACGTCCTGACTTTC
J gene: TRBJ2-1; V gene: TRBV10-1; D gene: NA; clone size: NA; CDR3 protein: CASSDWVNEQFF; CDR3 DNA: TGCGCCAGCAGTGACTGGGTTAATGAGCAGTTCTTC
J gene: TRBJ1-1; V gene: TRBV4-2; D gene: TRBD1; clone size: few; CDR3 protein: CASSQDRGDLNTEAFF; CDR3 DNA: TGTGCCAGCAGCCAAGACAGGGGGGACTTGAACACTGAAGCTTTCTTT
J gene: TRBJ2-4; V gene: TRBV2; D gene: TRBD2; clone size: NA; CDR3 protein: CASSGTRTSGGKNIQYF; CDR3 DNA: TGTGCCAGCAGTGGCACGCGGACTAGCGGAGGCAAAAACATTCAGTACTTC
J gene: TRBJ2-3; V gene: TRBV11-1; D gene: NA; clone size: NA; CDR3 protein: CASSYVGGQYF; CDR3 DNA: TGTGCCAGCAGCTATGTGGGTGGGCAGTATTTT
J gene: TRBJ2-2; V gene: TRBV6-5; D gene: NA; clone size: NA; CDR3 protein: CASGLPWLGELFF; CDR3 DNA: TGTGCCAGCGGCCTACCCTGGCTCGGGGAGCTGTTTTTT
J gene: TRBJ2-7; V gene: TRBV11-2; D gene: TRBD1; clone size: NA; CDR3 protein: CASSLTGQHYEQYF; CDR3 DNA: TGTGCCAGCAGCCTTACGGGACAGCACTACGAGCAGTACTTC
J gene: TRBJ1-3; V gene: TRBV28; D gene: NA; clone size: few; CDR3 protein: CASRSSRGENTIYF; CDR3 DNA: TGTGCCAGCCGTTCGAGCAGGGGAGAAAACACCATATATTTT
J gene: TRBJ1-2; V gene: TRBV6-5; D gene: NA; clone size: NA; CDR3 protein: CASRRDYGYTF; CDR3 DNA: TGTGCCAGCAGAAGGGATTATGGCTACACCTTC
J gene: TRBJ2-2; V gene: TRBV4-3; D gene: TRBD1; clone size: NA; CDR3 protein: CASSRRRGPNTGELFF; CDR3 DNA: TGCGCCAGCAGCCGCCGAAGGGGGCCGAACACCGGGGAGCTGTTTTTT
J gene: TRBJ2-2; V gene: TRBV7-9; D gene: TRBD2; clone size: once; CDR3 protein: CASSPGTSGANTGELFF; CDR3 DNA: TGTGCCAGCAGCCCTGGGACTAGCGGGGCGAACACCGGGGAGCTGTTTTTT
J gene: TRBJ2-2; V gene: TRBV10-2; D gene: TRBD2; clone size: NA; CDR3 protein: CATRGTSGSPTGELFF; CDR3 DNA: TGCGCCACCCGCGGGACTAGCGGGAGTCCCACCGGGGAGCTGTTTTTT
J gene: TRBJ1-2; V gene: TRBV6-1; D gene: TRBD1; clone size: NA; CDR3 protein: CASSPGQGLYGYTF; CDR3 DNA: TGTGCCAGCAGCCCGGGACAGGGGCTCTATGGCTACACCTTC
J gene: TRBJ1-6; V gene: TRBV7-9; D gene: NA; clone size: NA; CDR3 protein: CASSLNSNNSPLHF; CDR3 DNA: TGTGCCAGCAGCTTGAACAGCAATAATTCACCCCTCCACTTT
J gene: TRBJ1-2; V gene: TRBV4-3; D gene: NA; clone size: few; CDR3 protein: CASSQDTQANYGYTF; CDR3 DNA: TGCGCCAGCAGCCAAGATACCCAGGCTAACTATGGCTACACCTTC
J gene: TRBJ2-7; V gene: TRBV28; D gene: NA; clone size: NA; CDR3 protein: CASSLLGYEQYF; CDR3 DNA: TGTGCCAGCAGTTTATTGGGATACGAGCAGTACTTC
J gene: TRBJ2-2; V gene: TRBV15; D gene: NA; clone size: NA; CDR3 protein: CATSRDRGRNTGELFF; CDR3 DNA: TGTGCCACCAGCAGAGATCGGGGGAGGAACACCGGGGAGCTGTTTTTT
J gene: TRBJ2-3; V gene: TRBV18; D gene: NA; clone size: NA; CDR3 protein: CASSPASGTDTQYF; CDR3 DNA: TGTGCCAGCTCCCCGGCTAGCGGCACAGATACGCAGTATTTT
J gene: TRBJ2-3; V gene: TRBV19; D gene: TRBD2; clone size: NA; CDR3 protein: CASSIDPPGGRGTDTQYF; CDR3 DNA: TGTGCCAGTAGTATAGATCCTCCGGGGGGGAGGGGCACAGATACGCAGTATTTT
J gene: TRBJ2-3; V gene: TRBV27; D gene: TRBD2; clone size: NA; CDR3 protein: CASSFGSGIPPDTQYF; CDR3 DNA: TGTGCCAGCAGTTTCGGTAGCGGGATCCCACCAGATACGCAGTATTTT
J gene: TRBJ2-2; V gene: TRBV7-6; D gene: TRBD2; clone size: NA; CDR3 protein: CASSLTPPSGRGGELFF; CDR3 DNA: TGTGCCAGCAGCCTTACCCCCCCAAGCGGGAGGGGCGGGGAGCTGTTTTTT
J gene: TRBJ1-6; V gene: TRBV7-2; D gene: NA; clone size: few; CDR3 protein: CASSLVGTGGSPLHF; CDR3 DNA: TGTGCCAGCAGCTTAGTGGGGACCGGAGGTTCACCCCTCCACTTT
J gene: TRBJ2-5; V gene: TRBV14; D gene: TRBD2; clone size: NA; CDR3 protein: CASSQGTSGKETQYF; CDR3 DNA: TGTGCCAGCAGCCAAGGGACTAGCGGGAAAGAGACCCAGTACTTC
J gene: TRBJ2-5; V gene: TRBV27; D gene: TRBD2; clone size: NA; CDR3 protein: CASVKLAGGQETQYF; CDR3 DNA: TGTGCCAGCGTGAAACTAGCGGGGGGCCAAGAGACCCAGTACTTC
J gene: TRBJ2-2; V gene: TRBV14; D gene: NA; clone size: NA; CDR3 protein: CASSQLALGGELFF; CDR3 DNA: TGTGCCAGCAGCCAACTGGCGTTAGGCGGGGAGCTGTTTTTT
J gene: TRBJ1-3; V gene: TRBV6-6; D gene: NA; clone size: few; CDR3 protein: CASWGGASSGNTIYF; CDR3 DNA: TGTGCCAGTTGGGGGGGTGCGAGCTCTGGAAACACCATATATTTT
J gene: TRBJ2-7; V gene: TRBV28; D gene: NA; clone size: NA; CDR3 protein: CASSLWTGARYEQYF; CDR3 DNA: TGTGCCAGCAGTTTATGGACAGGTGCGCGGTACGAGCAGTACTTC
J gene: TRBJ2-2; V gene: TRBV7-9; D gene: TRBD1; clone size: once; CDR3 protein: CASSSTDRGLDGELFF; CDR3 DNA: TGTGCCAGCAGCTCCACAGACAGGGGGCTTGACGGGGAGCTGTTTTTT
J gene: TRBJ2-3; V gene: TRBV6-6; D gene: TRBD1; clone size: NA; CDR3 protein: CASIMSDRGGSDTQYF; CDR3 DNA: TGTGCCAGCATTATGTCCGACAGGGGCGGTTCAGATACGCAGTATTTT
J gene: TRBJ1-2; V gene: TRBV6-5; D gene: TRBD1; clone size: NA; CDR3 protein: CASSYTGGDGYTF; CDR3 DNA: TGTGCCAGCAGTTACACAGGGGGAGATGGCTACACCTTC